Detailed here is one TCR beta chain. Its antigen is undetermined. TCRdb fed the 5' RACE reads into MiXCR, producing one record per CDR3 protein. The table records about 320,000 distinct CDR3 sequences, around a tenth of them present only once. The entry originates in a study of CD8 T cells in ankylosing spondylitis. General observations from the study: The study looked at matched synovial fluid samples from ankylosing spondylitis patients. Disease-linked clones were reported to be significantly enriched there.

Trimming stripped 5 bases from V and 0 bases from J, with 8 bases between. CDR3 length equals 13 residues. Germline CDR1 and CDR2: DFQATT and SNEGSKA (reference sequence). The specimen was blood, either unsorted or a sorted T cell fraction (not recorded which). The rearrangement links TRBV20-1 to TRBJ2-4; D unresolved. The origin of this receptor is a female donor with ankylosing spondylitis or in good health (not recorded which). This CDR3 reads CSALDVAKNIQYF. The CDR3, as DNA: TGCAGTGCTCTCGACGTAGCCAAAAACATTCAGTACTTC.